Described below is a single T cell receptor (beta chain) sequence and its context. Antigen specificity is unknown. Germline and junction disagree at one end, which may indicate a read error. The library came from three nested PCR rounds adapted from ARM-PCR protocols. MiXCR was run by TCRdb on the multiplex PCR reads, yielding one entry per CDR3 protein. The sample records 200,000 or so distinct CDR3 sequences, roughly 70% being singletons. Looked up from germline, CDR1 is SGHAT and CDR2 is FQNNGV. The CDR3 consists of 14 residues. The data derive from a study of tumor and adjacent non-tumor tissue in lung cancer. Study-level background: Samples averaged approximately 4.2 million productive TCRbeta reads each. Study-wide results and caveats: Patients with more diverse tumor TCRs had worse survival. TCR diversity was significantly greater in tumor than normal lung tissue.

This sample's RNA came from whole unsorted tissue. This clonotype originated in a man aged 60 to 75 with non-small cell lung cancer. The chain joins TRBV11-2 to TRBJ2-7; D possibly uses TRBD1 or TRBD2 (5 bases each). The sample comprised lung tumor tissue. The CDR3 DNA sequence: TGTGCCAGCAGACCGACCGGGACCTTCGGTGAGCGGTACTTC. Translation: CASRPTGTFGERYF.